The rows below give T cell receptor beta chains drawn from one sample of a study of cytomegalovirus exposure and HLA in healthy donors. Assay: immunoSEQ multiplex PCR; the TCRdb copy retains only in-frame clones and omits some. The data hold some 130,000 clones, with roughly 77% observed a single time. Material: PBMCs. The source is a man aged 25-45 years in good health. Each CDR3 is given with its conserved first and last residue. A D gene is named only where the DNA matches it firmly. The listing skips clone size in some rows; elsewhere it reads once, few, many or a size class.

J,size,V,D,DNA,CDR3
TRBJ1-1,.,TRBV28,.,TGTGCCAGCAGTTTACCCCAGTCGAGGGTGAACACTGAAGCTTTCTTT,CASSLPQSRVNTEAFF
TRBJ2-7,.,TRBV20-1,.,TGCAGTGCTAGGCTTAGCTACGAGCAGTACTTC,CSARLSYEQYF
TRBJ1-1,.,TRBV6-5,TRBD1,TGTGCCAGCAGTCCGGACAGGGGCACTGAAGCTTTCTTT,CASSPDRGTEAFF
TRBJ2-7,.,TRBV5-4,TRBD2,TGTGCCAGCAGCGCGGGACTAGCGGGCTCCTACGAGCAGTACTTC,CASSAGLAGSYEQYF
TRBJ1-2,.,TRBV7-9,.,TGTGCCAGCAGCTTAGGGGCTGCAGAGGGCTACACCTTC,CASSLGAAEGYTF
TRBJ2-6,.,TRBV7-8,.,TGTGCCAGCAGCTTATCTGGGCCTGGGGCCAACGTCCTGACTTTC,CASSLSGPGANVLTF
TRBJ1-1,.,TRBV7-8,.,TGTGCCAGCAGCTTAGGGGCGAACACTGAAGCTTTCTTT,CASSLGANTEAFF
TRBJ1-1,.,TRBV25-1,.,TGTGCCAGCAGTGAGGGGGCGGGTGAAGCTTTCTTT,CASSEGAGEAFF
TRBJ1-4,few,TRBV18,.,TGTGCCAGCTCATCAAGACGGGCAACTAATGAAAAACTGTTTTTT,CASSSRRATNEKLFF
TRBJ2-1,.,TRBV11-1,TRBD2,TGTGCCAGCAGCTCCACTAGCGGGAGTGGTAATTCCTACAATGAGCAGTTCTTC,CASSSTSGSGNSYNEQFF
TRBJ1-5,.,TRBV27,TRBD1,TGTGCCAGCAGTTTCCGCCGGACAGGGGGCAATCAGCCCCAGCATTTT,CASSFRRTGGNQPQHF
TRBJ2-1,once,TRBV7-3,TRBD2,TGTGCCAGCAGCTTAACGGGACTAGCGATCAATGAGCAGTTCTTC,CASSLTGLAINEQFF
TRBJ2-7,once,TRBV27,.,TGTGCCAGCAGTTTAACATCGGCGGGCGAGCAGTACTTC,CASSLTSAGEQYF
TRBJ2-1,.,TRBV5-6,.,TGTGCCAGCAGCGGATATAGCGTTGAGCAGTTCTTC,CASSGYSVEQFF
TRBJ2-1,.,TRBV5-4,.,TGTGCCAGCAGCTTGGATTTGGGAGGTTCCTACAATGAGCAGTTCTTC,CASSLDLGGSYNEQFF
TRBJ2-3,few,TRBV5-1,TRBD2,TGCGCCAGCAGCTTGGCTTTGGCGGGAGGTTCAGATACGCAGTATTTT,CASSLALAGGSDTQYF
TRBJ2-1,.,TRBV4-1,TRBD2,TGCGCCAGCAGTCCGCGGTACACTAGCGGGAGGTTGTCGCAGTTCTTC,CASSPRYTSGRLSQFF
TRBJ1-2,.,TRBV6-5,.,TGTGCCAGCAAAGGAGTGGACTATGGCTACACCTTC,CASKGVDYGYTF
TRBJ2-1,.,TRBV6-4,.,TGTGCCAGCAGTGCCATCCCGCTCTTACATGGAGGCAATGAGCAGTTCTTC,CASSAIPLLHGGNEQFF
TRBJ1-5,.,TRBV30,TRBD1,TGTGCCTGGAGGGGACAGGTTAATCAGCCCCAGCATTTT,CAWRGQVNQPQHF
TRBJ2-2,.,TRBV15,.,TGTGCCACCAGCAGAGATCAGGGCGGGGAGCTGTTTTTT,CATSRDQGGELFF
TRBJ2-5,.,TRBV6-5,TRBD1,TGTGCCAGCAGTTACTCGACGGGGACAGCCCAAGAGACCCAGTACTTC,CASSYSTGTAQETQYF
TRBJ1-6,.,TRBV7-9,.,TGTGCCAGCAGCGGACGGACTTCTTCACCCCTCCACTTT,CASSGRTSSPLHF
TRBJ2-1,.,TRBV5-1,.,TGCGCCAGCAGCTTGGGGAGGGTATTCGATGAGCAGTTCTTC,CASSLGRVFDEQFF
TRBJ1-2,.,TRBV19,TRBD1,TGTGCCAGTAGCTCGGACAGGGGGCTGGGAGGCTACACCTTC,CASSSDRGLGGYTF
TRBJ2-2,.,TRBV6-1,TRBD1,TGTGCCAGCAGCCACAGGGGGGACACCGGGGAGCTGTTTTTT,CASSHRGDTGELFF
TRBJ2-7,.,TRBV5-1,.,TGCGCCAGCAGCTCAGGATACGAGCAGTACTTC,CASSSGYEQYF
TRBJ2-1,once,TRBV15,TRBD2,TGTGCCACCAGCAGAGTACTAGCGGGAGGGACCCAGTTCTTC,CATSRVLAGGTQFF
TRBJ1-1,.,TRBV18,.,TGTGCCAGCTCACCAGGAGTAAACACTGAAGCTTTCTTT,CASSPGVNTEAFF
TRBJ2-1,few,TRBV19,TRBD2,TGTGCCAGTAGTTCGCCCAGCGGGAGGCACAATGAGCAGTTCTTC,CASSSPSGRHNEQFF
TRBJ1-3,once,TRBV15,TRBD1,TGTGCCACCAGCAGAGATCAGACAGGGGTCGGAAACACCATATATTTT,CATSRDQTGVGNTIYF
TRBJ1-1,.,TRBV7-9,TRBD1,TGTGCCAGCAGCTTAGGGACAGGATCTACACACACTGAAGCTTTCTTT,CASSLGTGSTHTEAFF
TRBJ2-6,.,TRBV27,TRBD1,TGTGCCAGCAGTCCACTGGGACAGGGCATCTCTGGGGCCAACGTCCTGACTTTC,CASSPLGQGISGANVLTF
TRBJ2-1,.,TRBV28,TRBD2,TGTGCCAGCAGTCGGACTAGCGGGAGTTTCTTC,CASSRTSGSFF
TRBJ1-2,.,TRBV7-9,.,TGTTCCAGCAGCTCCCCCCGGGGGGCTATTGGCTACACCTTC,CSSSSPRGAIGYTF
TRBJ1-3,once,TRBV7-9,TRBD1,TGTGCCAGTCGCGACAGGGGCTCTGGAAACACCATATATTTT,CASRDRGSGNTIYF
TRBJ1-1,few,TRBV6-4,.,TGTGCCAGCAGTCCAGGGGACATGAACACTGAAGCTTTCTTT,CASSPGDMNTEAFF
TRBJ2-7,.,TRBV13,TRBD1,TGTGCCAGCAGCTTAGACTCCGGGACAGGTAACGAGCAGTACTTC,CASSLDSGTGNEQYF
TRBJ2-5,.,TRBV7-3,TRBD2,TGTGCCAGCAGCTTATTAGCGGGGGGCGCAGAGACCCAGTACTTC,CASSLLAGGAETQYF
TRBJ2-1,once,TRBV5-1,TRBD2,TGCGCCAGCAGCTTGGCCCCGGGACTAGCGGAGAATGAGCAGTTCTTC,CASSLAPGLAENEQFF
TRBJ2-1,.,TRBV5-1,.,TGCGCCAGCAGCTTCATCAATGAGCAGTTCTTC,CASSFINEQFF
TRBJ2-7,.,TRBV11-2,TRBD1,TGTGCCAGCAGCTTAAGGGACAGCTCCTACGAGCAGTACTTC,CASSLRDSSYEQYF
TRBJ2-1,.,TRBV2,TRBD2,TGTGCCACCCACGGGGGGTTAATCAGTGAGCAGTTCTTC,CATHGGLISEQFF